This T cell receptor beta chain was identified in a study of T cell repertoires in cytomegalovirus infection. Study information: Through public TCR beta signatures, both CMV infection and matching HLA type were indicated.

Study-wide findings and caveats: The ex vivo response was dominated by HLA-C-restricted CMV-specific TCR beta clonotypes.

With V trimmed by 2 bases and J by 4 bases, 4 bases remained unmatched. The CDR3 spans 15 residues. Germline CDR1 is SGHTA and CDR2 is FQGTGA. For this clonotype: Its antigen is unidentified.

MiXCR was run by TCRdb on the reads, yielding one entry per CDR3 protein. Of 290,000 or so distinct CDR3 sequences listed, about 26% are singletons. This chain connects TRBV7-3 to TRBJ2-1, with 8 nucleotides matching TRBD1. The clonotype was recovered from a human donor in good health (CMV status not recorded). Some clones in this sample may be carry-over from other donors' samples. Sequences were obtained from PBMCs. The CDR3 nucleotides read TGTGCCAGCAGCTTATGGGACAGGCGTTACAATGAGCAGTTCTTC. It is translated as CASSLWDRRYNEQFF.